What follows are 4 T cell receptor beta chains derived from one specimen sequenced in a study of blood T cell repertoires in COVID-19. Sequencing used immunoSEQ multiplex PCR; TCRdb keeps in-frame clones, though not all of them. The data hold some 240,000 clones, with roughly 82% observed a single time. The sequenced sample was peripheral blood. These receptors all stem from a man aged 50 or older with active or convalescent COVID-19.

This sequence joins TRBV5-4 and TRBJ2-2; 8 bases match TRBD2. Germline CDR1 and CDR2: SGHNT and YYREEE (reference sequence). The CDR3 has 15 amino acids. CDR3: CAGGLAGPNTGELFF. The DNA for the CDR3 is TGTGCGGGGGGGCTAGCGGGTCCGAACACCGGGGAGCTGTTTTTT.

V gene TRBV7-9 combines with J gene TRBJ2-1; TRBD1 aligns across 7 bases. The CDR3 extends over 15 amino acids. V trimming: 1 base; J trimming: 5 bases; junction bases outside the gene matches: 5. Germline V gene data show CDR1 as SEHNR and CDR2 as FQNEAQ (reference sequence). The CDR3 protein is CASSLGRGTDNEQFF. In DNA form, the CDR3 reads TGTGCCAGCAGCTTAGGCCGTGGGACAGACAATGAGCAGTTCTTC.

The chain is built from TRBV9 and TRBJ1-6; 8 nucleotides align to TRBD1. V was pared by 0 bases and J by 7 bases, with 3 bases of the junction left unmatched. In germline, CDR1 is SGDLS, CDR2 YYNGEE. The CDR3 has 15 residues. CDR3 nucleotides: TGTGCCAGCAGCGTAGGCCAGGGGGCGAATTCACCCCTCCACTTT. Its protein is CASSVGQGANSPLHF.

This chain uses TRBV2 with TRBJ2-3, with D maybe TRBD2 (6 bases). Germline values: CDR1 SNHLY, CDR2 FYNNEI. CDR3 length: 14 residues. V lost 9 bases and J 3 bases, leaving 16 bases between the germline ends. CDR3 nucleotide sequence: TGTGCCAGGGGGGGACTCCAAGGGACAGATACGCAGTATTTT. It translates to CARGGLQGTDTQYF.